This TCR beta chain is drawn from a study of CD8 T cells in ankylosing spondylitis. Whole-study findings and limits: There were earlier reports of some motif variants in reactive arthritis synovial fluid and blood. In peripheral blood, disease-linked CD8+ clones occurred at relatively low frequencies.

This clonotype was seen more than once but under ten times. The target antigen is unknown. The V gene's germline CDR1 is SGHTA and CDR2 FQGNSA. The ends were cut back, 1 base at V and 4 bases at J, with 19 bases in the middle. The CDR3 extends over 17 amino acids. One entry per CDR3 protein results from TCRdb running MiXCR on the 5' RACE reads. The table lists around 210,000 distinct CDR3 sequences, roughly 8.2% of them singletons. The sequenced sample was blood, either unsorted or a sorted T cell fraction (not recorded which). V and J are TRBV7-2 and TRBJ1-1, with a weak D call TRBD1 (6 bases). The origin of this receptor is a female donor with ankylosing spondylitis or in good health (not recorded which). The CDR3 region is CASSLGYGGRRVTEAFF. In DNA form, the CDR3 reads TGTGCCAGCAGCTTAGGGTACGGGGGGCGAAGGGTCACTGAAGCTTTCTTT.